This is a list of T cell receptor beta chains from one sample in a study of T-cell memory formation after mild COVID-19. Via MiXCR, TCRdb re-called the 5' RACE reads, giving one row per CDR3 protein. The repertoire holds a few hundred thousand distinct CDR3 sequences, approximately 27% seen once, with approximately 13% in the top ten. The material sequenced was PBMCs or a T cell subset sorted from them (not recorded which). The source is an adult woman who had mild COVID-19 (a few samples of this study predate the infection). Cell type and time point are not known. Each CDR3 is given with its conserved first and last residue.

v_call: TRBV11-2; cdr3_length: 13; j_call: TRBJ1-5; cdr3_aa: CASSLTGGQPQHF
v_call: TRBV7-9; cdr3_length: 15; j_call: TRBJ2-1; cdr3_aa: CASSIQGPDRPEQFF
v_call: TRBV15; cdr3_length: 14; j_call: TRBJ1-2; cdr3_aa: CATSRVGGSYGYTF
v_call: TRBV5-1; cdr3_length: 15; j_call: TRBJ2-7; cdr3_aa: CASSLDASFSYEQYF
v_call: TRBV6-1; cdr3_length: 14; j_call: TRBJ2-3; cdr3_aa: CASGAGPSTDTQYF
v_call: TRBV18; cdr3_length: 15; j_call: TRBJ1-1; cdr3_aa: CASSLNGDRVAEAFF
v_call: TRBV11-2; cdr3_length: 16; j_call: TRBJ2-1; cdr3_aa: CASSLVTSGVVGEQFF
v_call: TRBV6-2/TRBV6-3; cdr3_length: 14; j_call: TRBJ2-2; cdr3_aa: CASSWGQGSGELFF
v_call: TRBV6-1; cdr3_length: 15; j_call: TRBJ1-2; cdr3_aa: CASSEVEGRAYGYTF
v_call: TRBV30; cdr3_length: 10; j_call: TRBJ2-5; cdr3_aa: CAWSSETQYF
v_call: TRBV29-1; cdr3_length: 9; j_call: TRBJ2-3; cdr3_aa: CSVEGGQYF
v_call: TRBV5-1; cdr3_length: 15; j_call: TRBJ2-5; cdr3_aa: CASRGALAGDETQYF
v_call: TRBV7-8; cdr3_length: 16; j_call: TRBJ2-7; cdr3_aa: CASSHATGGPSYEQYF
v_call: TRBV7-9; cdr3_length: 14; j_call: TRBJ2-7; cdr3_aa: CASSPGQGVYEQYF
v_call: TRBV4-3; cdr3_length: 17; j_call: TRBJ1-4; cdr3_aa: CASSQDNRAATNEKLFF
v_call: TRBV29-1; cdr3_length: 12; j_call: TRBJ2-1; cdr3_aa: CSFRLTYNEQFF
v_call: TRBV2; cdr3_length: 16; j_call: TRBJ2-1; cdr3_aa: CASSSHDRGPYNEQFF
v_call: TRBV3-1; cdr3_length: 14; j_call: TRBJ2-5; cdr3_aa: CASSQAGAQETQYF
v_call: TRBV12-3/TRBV12-4; cdr3_length: 14; j_call: TRBJ2-5; cdr3_aa: CASRKRGGQETQYF
v_call: TRBV9; cdr3_length: 14; j_call: TRBJ2-1; cdr3_aa: CASNAGEPYNEQFF
v_call: TRBV6-4; cdr3_length: 14; j_call: TRBJ2-2; cdr3_aa: CASSDQDGTGELFF
v_call: TRBV7-8; cdr3_length: 16; j_call: TRBJ1-5; cdr3_aa: CASSLEVAGYYQPQHF
v_call: TRBV9; cdr3_length: 17; j_call: TRBJ2-5; cdr3_aa: CASSAGTSGGVRETQYF
v_call: TRBV20-1; cdr3_length: 14; j_call: TRBJ2-3; cdr3_aa: CSASTGDYADTQYF
v_call: TRBV5-4; cdr3_length: 13; j_call: TRBJ1-2; cdr3_aa: CASSLRYRDGYTF
v_call: TRBV7-6; cdr3_length: 20; j_call: TRBJ2-6; cdr3_aa: CASSLIRRRQLGSGANVLTF
v_call: TRBV5-5; cdr3_length: 15; j_call: TRBJ2-3; cdr3_aa: CASSPGQTSTDTQYF
v_call: TRBV7-9; cdr3_length: 15; j_call: TRBJ1-2; cdr3_aa: CASSRGAGPNYGYTF
v_call: TRBV7-9; cdr3_length: 14; j_call: TRBJ2-5; cdr3_aa: CASSPPSSQETQYF
v_call: TRBV27; cdr3_length: 15; j_call: TRBJ2-3; cdr3_aa: CASSFDALAADTQYF
v_call: TRBV27; cdr3_length: 13; j_call: TRBJ1-2; cdr3_aa: CASSFDRGYGYTF
v_call: TRBV6-5; cdr3_length: 17; j_call: TRBJ2-3; cdr3_aa: CASSYSASGVSTDTQYF
v_call: TRBV29-1; cdr3_length: 16; j_call: TRBJ2-2; cdr3_aa: CSVGNRVASDTGELFF
v_call: TRBV25-1; cdr3_length: 19; j_call: TRBJ2-7; cdr3_aa: CARKGTPGLAGSGGDEQYF
v_call: TRBV12-3/TRBV12-4; cdr3_length: 15; j_call: TRBJ1-2; cdr3_aa: CASSLFGQTQSGYTF
v_call: TRBV20-1; cdr3_length: 15; j_call: TRBJ2-4; cdr3_aa: CSAREQGGFKNIQYF
v_call: TRBV30; cdr3_length: 18; j_call: TRBJ2-7; cdr3_aa: CAWSVHPPLAGGNYEQYF
v_call: TRBV7-8; cdr3_length: 17; j_call: TRBJ2-1; cdr3_aa: CASSLEIGSLGANEQFF
v_call: TRBV7-2; cdr3_length: 14; j_call: TRBJ1-2; cdr3_aa: CASSIMTGSDGYTF
v_call: TRBV6-2/TRBV6-3; cdr3_length: 16; j_call: TRBJ2-1; cdr3_aa: CASSTGRDRDYNEQFF
v_call: TRBV24-1; cdr3_length: 17; j_call: TRBJ2-2; cdr3_aa: CATSDLRDRGNTGELFF
v_call: TRBV7-9; cdr3_length: 15; j_call: TRBJ2-5; cdr3_aa: CASSLWREREETQYF
v_call: TRBV4-2; cdr3_length: 13; j_call: TRBJ2-3; cdr3_aa: CASSQDSGDTQYF
v_call: TRBV24-1; cdr3_length: 18; j_call: TRBJ2-6; cdr3_aa: CATSGQGTAAPGANVLTF
v_call: TRBV7-9; cdr3_length: 12; j_call: TRBJ2-7; cdr3_aa: CASSSVTYEQYF
v_call: TRBV3-1; cdr3_length: 14; j_call: TRBJ2-7; cdr3_aa: CASSASGGSYEQYF
v_call: TRBV5-6; cdr3_length: 18; j_call: TRBJ2-3; cdr3_aa: CASSLGAGRAFGTDTQYF
v_call: TRBV5-1; cdr3_length: 13; j_call: TRBJ2-1; cdr3_aa: CASSLFPRAEQFF
v_call: TRBV12-3/TRBV12-4; cdr3_length: 15; j_call: TRBJ2-5; cdr3_aa: CASSSTGSRGETQYF
v_call: TRBV13; cdr3_length: 16; j_call: TRBJ1-1; cdr3_aa: CASSLGLGLKGTEAFF
v_call: TRBV2; cdr3_length: 14; j_call: TRBJ2-2; cdr3_aa: CASSERGSSGELFF
v_call: TRBV12-3/TRBV12-4; cdr3_length: 17; j_call: TRBJ2-1; cdr3_aa: CASSYSGLAGGGDEQFF
v_call: TRBV6-1; cdr3_length: 15; j_call: TRBJ2-7; cdr3_aa: CASSEAWGGSYEQYF